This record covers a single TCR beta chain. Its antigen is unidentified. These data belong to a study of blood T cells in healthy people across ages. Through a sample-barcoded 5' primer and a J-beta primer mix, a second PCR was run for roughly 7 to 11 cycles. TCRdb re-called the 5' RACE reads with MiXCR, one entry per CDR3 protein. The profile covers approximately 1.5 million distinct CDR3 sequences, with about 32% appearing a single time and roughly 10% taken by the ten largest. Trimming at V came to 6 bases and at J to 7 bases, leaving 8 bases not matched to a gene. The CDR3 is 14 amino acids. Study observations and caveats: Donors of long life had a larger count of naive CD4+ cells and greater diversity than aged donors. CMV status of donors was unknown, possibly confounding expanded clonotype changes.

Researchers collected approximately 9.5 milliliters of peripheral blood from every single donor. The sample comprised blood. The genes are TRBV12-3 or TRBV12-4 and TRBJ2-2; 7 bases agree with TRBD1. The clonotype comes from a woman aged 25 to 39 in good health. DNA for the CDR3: TGTGCCAGCAGGGATGGACAGGTTATCGGGGAGCTGTTTTTT. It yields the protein CASRDGQVIGELFF.